This T cell receptor beta chain appears in the sequencing data of a study of blood T cell repertoires in COVID-19. V was pared by 6 bases and J by 6 bases, with 7 bases of the junction left unmatched. Germline values: CDR1 SNHLY, CDR2 FYNNEI. There are 15 residues in the CDR3. This clone was seen only a few times. Method: immunoSEQ multiplex PCR; TCRdb's copy keeps in-frame clones and lacks some. Here the sample spans 150,000 or so clones, around 73% being singletons. The V gene is TRBV2, the J gene TRBJ1-6; 8 bases agree with TRBD1. Input material: PBMCs or T cells enriched from blood (not recorded which). The clonotype was recovered from a woman aged 45 to 65 who had recovered from COVID-19. The CDR3 spells CASRLTGGANSPLHF. The CDR3 DNA reads as TGTGCCAGCAGGTTAACAGGGGGTGCTAATTCACCCCTCCACTTT.